This entry lists 7 T cell receptor beta chains sequenced from one sample in a study of blood T cells in healthy people across ages. Sample-barcoded 5' priming and a J-beta primer mix drove a second PCR of about 6 to 12 cycles. TCRdb re-called the 5' RACE reads through MiXCR, storing one row per CDR3 protein. The sample consists of 1,100,000 or so distinct CDR3 sequences, more than 40% of them appearing once. Material for sequencing was blood. These receptors all come from a woman aged 60-70 years in good health.

This chain joins TRBV9 and TRBJ2-2, with 9 bases lining up with TRBD2. Germline CDR1 and CDR2: SGDLS and YYNGEE. This CDR3 is 16 amino acids long. Trimming removed 4 bases from V and 2 bases from J; junction bases left unmatched: 6. The CDR3 nucleotides read TGTGCCAGCAGCACGAGAGCGGGAGGAAACACCGGGGAGCTGTTTTTT. Residues: CASSTRAGGNTGELFF.

The chain couples TRBV24-1 to TRBJ2-4; D is unresolved. Gene TRBJ2-7 matches the end of the DNA better, so the J call may be wrong. Looked up from germline, CDR1 is KGHDR and CDR2 is SFDVKD. This CDR3 is 15 amino acids long. DNA for the CDR3: TGTGCCACCAGTGATGTTGAGACGGGTGGGGACGAGCAGTACTTC. It yields the protein CATSDVETGGDEQYF.

This chain links TRBV6-5 with TRBJ2-7; no firm D call. The CDR3 has 13 amino acids. The germline CDR1 and CDR2 sequences are MNHEY and SVGAGI. Trimming cost V 0 bases and J 2 bases, with 5 bases left between them. The DNA of the CDR3 is TGTGCCAGCAGTTACTCCCCTACCTACGAGCAGTACTTC. Translation: CASSYSPTYEQYF.

CDR3 in DNA: TGTGCCAGCAGCCCAAAGTACAGACCTTACAATGAGCAGTTCTTC. Protein sequence: CASSPKYRPYNEQFF. The genes are TRBV7-3 and TRBJ2-1; D not certain. The germline gives CDR1 SGHTA, CDR2 FQGTGA. The CDR3 is 15 amino acids. V lost 5 bases to trimming and J lost 4 bases, with 15 bases between them.

J is TRBJ2-6 and V is TRBV28, with D perhaps given as TRBD1 or TRBD2 (5 bases each). Germline assignment: CDR1 MDHEN and CDR2 SYDVKM. V was cut by 4 bases and J by 4 bases, with 11 bases left in between. The CDR3 extends over 15 amino acids. CDR3 nucleotide sequence: TGTGCCAGCAGTTCCGCAGGGACCGGGGCCAACGTCCTGACTTTC. Translation gives CASSSAGTGANVLTF.

This clonotype was observed a handful of times. The gene calls are TRBV20-1 and TRBJ2-1, with D perhaps being TRBD1 or TRBD2 (5 bases each). Trimming left V 2 bases short and J 6 bases short, with 17 bases between. The CDR3 runs to 15 residues. Germline values: CDR1 DFQATT, CDR2 SNEGSKA (reference sequence). The CDR3 protein is CSARIPGPRSNEQFF. The CDR3 DNA sequence: TGCAGTGCTAGAATTCCGGGACCCCGGAGCAATGAGCAGTTCTTC.

This clonotype was seen more than once but under ten times. The genes are TRBV28 and TRBJ1-5; the D gene is possibly TRBD1 (5 bases). Germline V CDR1 and CDR2: MDHEN, SYDVKM. Trimming pared 5 bases from V and 7 bases from J, leaving 18 bases between. This CDR3 comprises 15 residues. CDR3 in amino acids: CASSPRGGGGQPQHF. The CDR3 nucleotides read TGTGCCAGCAGTCCAAGGGGTGGGGGAGGGCAGCCCCAGCATTTT.